This T cell receptor (beta chain) emerged from a study of naive and memory T cell subsets. Study-wide results and caveats: No ground truth validated the naive and memory repertoire findings.

As to this clonotype: Its antigen is not identified.

Cells stained for CD3, CD4, CD8, CD45RA and CD27 were sorted into four subsets. The beta constant-region primer was an equimolar mix of two oligonucleotides covering TRBC1 and TRBC2. A 12-nucleotide UMI and the SP2 primer were added to the cDNA 3' end by oligonucleotide ligation. TCRdb fed the UMI-ligation and nested PCR reads into MiXCR, producing one record per CDR3 protein. The table shows 77,000 or so distinct CDR3 sequences, with approximately 14% occurring only once. Germline CDR1 is MNHEY and CDR2 is SMNVEV (reference sequence). This CDR3 contains 16 residues. The V end was cut by 4 bases, the J end by 5 bases, with 20 bases between.

The sequenced sample consisted of central memory CD4+ T cells from blood. This TCR was sampled from a human donor in good health. This chain uses TRBV27 with TRBJ2-5; the D gene is possibly TRBD1 (7 bases). The CDR3 spells CASSSLVGAGGETQYF. CDR3 DNA sequence: TGTGCCAGCAGTTCCCTCGTGGGGGCAGGGGGGGAGACCCAGTACTTC.